The 23 T cell receptor beta chains below were found in one sample sequenced in a study of blood T cell repertoires in COVID-19. TCRdb's table, derived via immunoSEQ multiplex PCR, lists solely in-frame clones and lacks some. The sample gives hundreds of thousands of clones, around 85% of which show up once; 4.1% is in the top ten. Sequencing was carried out using peripheral blood. These receptors all stem from a woman aged 50 to 60 with active or convalescent COVID-19.

The V call is TRBV29-1, the J call TRBJ1-1; maybe TRBD1 (6 bases). CDR1 is SQVTM, CDR2 ANQGSEA, per germline. V shed 2 bases and J shed 4 bases, with 11 bases lying between them. The CDR3 spans 13 residues. CDR3: CSVERGGGTEAFF. Written as DNA, the CDR3 is TGCAGCGTTGAAAGGGGGGGTGGCACTGAAGCTTTCTTT.

V is TRBV6-8 and J is TRBJ1-4; perhaps TRBD1 as D (6 bases). This CDR3 has 19 amino acids. V was cut by 6 bases and J by 8 bases, with 31 bases left in between. CDR1 MNHGY and CDR2 SAAAGT come from the germline V gene. The CDR3: CASRAGVGGQPLGSEKLFF. CDR3 nucleotide sequence: TGTGCCAGCAGGGCAGGTGTGGGGGGGCAGCCTTTGGGTTCCGAAAAACTGTTTTTT.

The chain uses TRBV2 and TRBJ1-4, with D possibly being TRBD1 (6 bases). Germline values: CDR1 SNHLY, CDR2 FYNNEI. V gave up 9 bases and J gave up 1 base, with 18 bases separating them. The CDR3 sequence is 16 residues long. The CDR3 here is CASHQGTTRTNEKLFF. The CDR3 region has the DNA TGTGCCAGTCATCAGGGGACTACAAGAACTAATGAAAAACTGTTTTTT.

The chain uses TRBV10-3 and TRBJ2-7; TRBD2 matches at 11 bases. J gave up 4 bases and V 3 bases, and 2 bases lay outside the gene matches. There are 14 residues in the CDR3. Germline CDR1 and CDR2: ENHRY and SYGVKD. Written as DNA, the CDR3 is TGTGCCATCAGTGAACTAGCGGGAGAGTACGAGCAGTACTTC. It encodes CAISELAGEYEQYF.

This rearrangement joins TRBV5-1 to TRBJ1-1; 7 bases fit TRBD1. The CDR3 extends over 15 amino acids. The germline V gene encodes CDR1 SGHRS and CDR2 YFSETQ. Trimming at V came to 4 bases and at J to 4 bases, leaving 10 bases not matched to a gene. The CDR3 coding sequence is TGCGCCAGCAGCCTATTCGACAGGGTGGGCACTGAAGCTTTCTTT. Translation gives CASSLFDRVGTEAFF. Complete variable domain (other parts from reference TRBV5-1 and TRBJ1-1): KAGVTQTPRYLIKTRGQQVTLSCSPISGHRSVSWYQQTPGQGLQFLFEYFSETQRNKGNFPGRFSGRQFSNSRSEMNVSTLELGDSALYLCASSLFDRVGTEAFFGQGTRLTVV.

This chain links TRBV6-5 with TRBJ2-7, with a possible D match to TRBD2 (6 bases). The CDR3 is 12 amino acids. V lost 8 bases and J 3 bases, leaving 11 bases between the germline ends. Germline-derived CDR1 and CDR2 are MNHEY and SVGAGI. The CDR3, as DNA: TGTGCCAGCGGGAGGCCCTTCTACGAGCAGTACTTC. Encoded protein: CASGRPFYEQYF.

The chain uses TRBV10-3 and TRBJ1-1; 7 bases are a match to TRBD1. Germline CDR1 reads ENHRY; CDR2 reads SYGVKD. This CDR3 has 13 residues. V was clipped by 8 bases and J by 5 bases; unmatched bases: 8. CDR3: CAIGGTGETEAFF. The DNA for the CDR3 is TGTGCCATCGGAGGAACAGGGGAGACTGAAGCTTTCTTT.

In its sample, this clone was seen once. J is TRBJ1-2 and V is TRBV2, with a possible D match to TRBD1 (6 bases). The CDR3 runs to 13 residues. Germline CDR1 SNHLY, CDR2 FYNNEI. The V end lost 8 bases, the J end lost 7 bases, and 17 bases lay between the germline ends. The CDR3 region is CASVAGVRSGYTF. Here the CDR3 DNA reads TGTGCCAGCGTGGCAGGGGTTCGCTCTGGCTACACCTTC.

The CDR3 coding sequence is TGTGCCAGCAGACCTCGGACTAGCGGGAGGTACGAGCAGTACTTC. Its translation: CASRPRTSGRYEQYF. The genes are TRBV28 and TRBJ2-7; 14 bases line up with TRBD2. The J segment lost 4 bases and the V segment lost 6 bases, leaving 5 bases of the junction unmatched. The CDR3 has 15 residues. The germline V gene encodes CDR1 MDHEN and CDR2 SYDVKM.

The chain employs TRBV5-5 and TRBJ2-3, with D perhaps matching TRBD1 (7 bases). The CDR3 is 15 residues long. V lost 0 bases to trimming and J lost 0 bases, with 8 bases between them. Per germline, CDR1 SGHKS and CDR2 YYEKEE (reference sequence). CDR3 DNA sequence: TGTGCCAGCAGCTTGGCAGGGGGGAGCACAGATACGCAGTATTTT. Its translation is CASSLAGGSTDTQYF.

This chain connects TRBV27 to TRBJ2-7; a weak D match, TRBD2 (5 bases). V was clipped by 5 bases and J by 7 bases, with 18 bases between them. The CDR3 consists of 14 residues. Germline CDR1 reads MNHEY; CDR2 reads SMNVEV (reference sequence). The CDR3 nucleotides read TGTGCCAGCAGTCCGGTAGTGATACGGGGAGAGCAGTACTTC. Protein sequence: CASSPVVIRGEQYF.

The chain employs TRBV6-1 and TRBJ2-3, with 8 positions matching TRBD2. Germline CDR1 is MNHNS and CDR2 is SASEGT. With V trimmed by 2 bases and J by 6 bases, 7 bases remained unmatched. This CDR3 is built from 15 residues. The CDR3 region is CASSEMGLGQDTQYF. CDR3 in DNA: TGTGCCAGCAGTGAAATGGGACTAGGGCAGGATACGCAGTATTTT.

J is TRBJ2-3 and V is TRBV7-3; 8 positions match TRBD1. CDR3 length: 15 residues. V trimming: 2 bases; J trimming: 6 bases; junction bases outside the gene matches: 7. CDR1 and CDR2 (germline): SGHTA, FQGTGA. The CDR3 is CASSLDRGYTDTQYF. The CDR3 DNA follows: TGTGCCAGCAGCTTAGACAGGGGTTACACGGATACGCAGTATTTT.

The gene calls are TRBV6-8 and TRBJ2-2; 9 nucleotides line up with TRBD2. Trimming removed 7 bases from V and 5 bases from J; junction bases left unmatched: 11. Per the germline V gene, CDR1 is MNHGY and CDR2 is SAAAGT. The CDR3 contains 16 residues. The CDR3 loop reads CASTLRAGGTTGELFF. The DNA of the CDR3 is TGTGCCAGCACCTTACGAGCGGGAGGAACGACCGGGGAGCTGTTTTTT.

The chain joins TRBV7-8 to TRBJ2-3; 9 bases line up with TRBD2. CDR3 length: 17 residues. V gave up 2 bases and J gave up 6 bases; unmatched junction bases: 12. Germline-derived CDR1 and CDR2 are SGHVS and FQNEAQ. The CDR3 reads CASSLRSSGMRADTQYF. CDR3 DNA sequence: TGTGCCAGCAGCTTAAGGTCTAGCGGGATGAGGGCGGATACGCAGTATTTT.

This chain connects TRBV5-1 to TRBJ1-1; no reliable D call. The CDR3 has 14 amino acids. Germline V gene data show CDR1 as SGHRS and CDR2 as YFSETQ. V was clipped by 0 bases and J by 1 base, with 7 bases between them. The DNA of the CDR3 is TGCGCCAGCAGCTTGGTACAGACGAACACTGAAGCTTTCTTT. Translation: CASSLVQTNTEAFF.

V gene TRBV3-1 (or the pseudogene TRBV3-2) combines with J gene TRBJ2-7; TRBD1 agrees at 7 bases. Germline V gives CDR1 LGHDT, CDR2 YNNKEL (reference sequence). The CDR3 runs 18 residues. The junction had 15 bases not matched to a gene; V was cut back by 4 bases and J by 0 bases. In nucleotides, the CDR3 is TGTGCCAGCAGCCCCCAGAGTAGCTTGAGGGACAGCTCCTACGAGCAGTACTTC. This encodes CASSPQSSLRDSSYEQYF.

This chain links TRBV4-1 with TRBJ2-7; 14 nucleotides line up with TRBD2. The V gene's germline CDR1 is MGHRA and CDR2 YSYEKL. The junction had 3 bases not matched to a gene; V was cut back by 1 base and J by 4 bases. The CDR3 has 16 residues. The CDR3 DNA is TGCGCCAGCAGCCAAGGGTGGACTAGCGGGAGGTACGAGCAGTACTTC. This encodes CASSQGWTSGRYEQYF.

This chain joins TRBV10-3 and TRBJ1-2; a possible D gene is TRBD1 (6 bases). The CDR3 runs 14 residues. Trimming removed 5 bases at V and 4 bases at J, with 14 bases between. Germline V gene data show CDR1 as ENHRY and CDR2 as SYGVKD. CDR3 bases: TGTGCCATCAGTCAAATAATGACAGGCTATGGCTACACCTTC. Its protein is CAISQIMTGYGYTF.

The chain recombines TRBV7-6 with TRBJ1-4; 7 nucleotides match TRBD1. Losses at the gene ends were 0 bases for V and 10 bases for J; bases not matched to a gene: 8. The CDR3 runs 15 residues. Germline V gene sequence: CDR1 SGHVS, CDR2 FNYEAQ. The CDR3 protein is CASSLAGQGDAKLFF. The CDR3 nucleotides read TGTGCCAGCAGCTTAGCGGGCCAGGGGGATGCAAAACTGTTTTTT.

This clone came up once. The rearrangement links TRBV11-3 to TRBJ1-1, with D possibly TRBD1 on 6 matching bases. This CDR3 is built from 14 residues. V was shortened by 5 bases and J by 0 bases, with 10 bases between the two germline ends. Germline V gives CDR1 SGHNT, CDR2 YENEEA. The DNA for the CDR3 is TGTGCCAGCAGCGCCGGGGGGCTGAACACTGAAGCTTTCTTT. This codes for CASSAGGLNTEAFF.

The V gene is TRBV6-5, the J gene TRBJ2-7, with 9 bases matching TRBD2. J lost 5 bases, V lost 1 base, and 9 bases had no gene match. CDR3 length equals 16 residues. Germline CDR1 and CDR2: MNHEY and SVGAGI. CDR3 DNA sequence: TGTGCCAGCAGTTACTTGGGGGCGGGAGGGTTACACGAGCAGTACTTC. This translates into CASSYLGAGGLHEQYF.

The chain has TRBV28 and TRBJ1-6; the D gene is possibly TRBD1 (6 bases). Germline CDR1 is MDHEN and CDR2 is SYDVKM. Deletions cut 6 bases from V and 7 bases from J, with 16 bases between. This CDR3 is 15 amino acids long. The CDR3 nucleotides read TGTGCCAGCAGCAAATTACAGGGTACGAATTCACCCCTCCACTTT. The encoded protein is CASSKLQGTNSPLHF.